The clone carrying this T cell receptor (beta chain) was counted between two and nine times. The sample comes from a study of blood T cell repertoires in COVID-19. Method: immunoSEQ multiplex PCR; TCRdb's copy keeps in-frame clones and lacks some. The data hold roughly 120,000 clones, with approximately 90% observed a single time. The CDR3 length is 17 residues. The germline V gene has CDR1 SGHNT and CDR2 YYREEE (reference sequence). Trimming cost V 3 bases and J 1 base; bases outside gene matches: 8. This sequence joins TRBV5-4 and TRBJ1-5, with TRBD1 matching over 9 bases. The origin of this receptor is a woman aged 45-60 years with acute or convalescent COVID-19. The sequencing sample was made of peripheral blood. The chain's CDR3 is CASSSTTGTGSNQPQHF. CDR3 DNA sequence: TGTGCCAGCAGCTCTACAACCGGGACAGGGAGCAATCAGCCCCAGCATTTT.